The entry below gives a single T cell receptor beta chain sequence along with its context. The sample originates from a study of monozygotic twins with inflammatory bowel disease. A roughly 2.5 ml blood sample was drawn per donor. TCRdb reprocessed the 5' RACE reads and stores each CDR3 protein as one record, lacking DNA. The sample is made up of over 130,000 distinct CDR3 sequences, and the top ten hold roughly 2.5% of it. Sequencing was carried out using blood. The clonotype comes from a human donor with ulcerative colitis or Crohn's disease, or a healthy co-twin of an affected twin (not recorded which).

This CDR3 is CSAPTLGSEQFF. The chain combines TRBV20-1 with TRBJ2-1. The CDR3 is made up of 12 amino acids. CDR1 and CDR2 (germline): DFQATT, SNEGSKA (reference sequence).